This paragraph reports one TCR beta chain. What it recognizes is unknown. Data came from immunoSEQ multiplex PCR; TCRdb stores just in-frame clones and leaves some out. The sample has some 95,000 clones, approximately 90% seen once. The sample originates from a study of PD-1 blockade in classical Hodgkin lymphoma. Trimming removed 3 bases at V and 0 bases at J, with 15 bases between. CDR1 is SQVTM and CDR2 is ANQGSEA in the germline V gene. CDR3 length: 15 residues. Overall study results and limits: Complete responders entered with baseline diversity on par with newly diagnosed patients, the results showed. There remain no defined causes for the repertoire differences, which possibly reflect disease activity or prior therapy. TCR diversity at baseline was reported to be reduced in newly diagnosed patients relative to healthy donors.

Time point defined: cycle 4 day 1 (C4D1), after more than five weeks of nivolumab. Patients all relapsed after autologous stem cell transplantation, and there was variation in brentuximab vedotin exposure. This rearrangement joins TRBV29-1 to TRBJ2-7; D gene ambiguous. The source material was peripheral blood mononuclear cells (PBMCs), sampled before the fourth cycle of nivolumab. The TCR was taken from a human donor with classical Hodgkin lymphoma. In DNA form, the CDR3 reads TGCAGCGTTGACGGTGGACCGAGGAGCTCCTACGAGCAGTACTTC. This gives the protein CSVDGGPRSSYEQYF.